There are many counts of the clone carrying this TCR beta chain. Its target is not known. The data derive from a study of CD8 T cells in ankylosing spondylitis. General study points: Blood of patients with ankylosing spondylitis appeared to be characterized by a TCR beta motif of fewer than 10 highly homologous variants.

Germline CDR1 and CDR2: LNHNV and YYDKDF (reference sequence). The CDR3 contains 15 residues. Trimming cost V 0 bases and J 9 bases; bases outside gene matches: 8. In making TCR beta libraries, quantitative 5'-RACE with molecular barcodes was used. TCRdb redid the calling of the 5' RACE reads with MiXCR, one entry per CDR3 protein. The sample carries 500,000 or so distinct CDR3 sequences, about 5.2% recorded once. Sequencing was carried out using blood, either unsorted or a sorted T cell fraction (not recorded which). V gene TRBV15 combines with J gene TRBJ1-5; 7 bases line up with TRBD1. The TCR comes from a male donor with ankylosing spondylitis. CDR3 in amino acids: CATSRDTQGPPPQHF. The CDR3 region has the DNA TGTGCCACCAGCAGAGACACACAGGGGCCGCCGCCCCAGCATTTT.